The 23 T cell receptor beta chains listed next were all sequenced from one sample in a study of blood T cell repertoires in COVID-19. This table comes from immunoSEQ multiplex PCR, and its TCRdb copy is limited to in-frame clones, with some not included. The sample consists of 15,000 to 20,000 clones, 70% to 90% of them appearing once. Sequenced: peripheral blood. The receptors originated from a human donor with active COVID-19. The donor label of this sample is uncertain.

This rearrangement joins TRBV19 to TRBJ1-2; D unclear. Germline CDR1 reads LNHDA; CDR2 reads SQIVND (reference sequence). This CDR3 is 13 amino acids long. V gave up 2 bases and J gave up 3 bases, with 7 bases separating them. The CDR3 reads CASSINEDYGYTF. CDR3 nucleotide sequence: TGTGCCAGTAGTATAAACGAGGACTATGGCTACACCTTC.

The rearrangement links TRBV9 to TRBJ2-7; TRBD2 matches 8 bases. This CDR3 has 18 residues. Germline CDR1 is SGDLS and CDR2 is YYNGEE. The ends lost 4 bases at V and 2 bases at J; junction bases unmatched: 17. CDR3 region: CASSPWASGLENPYEQYF. CDR3 coding DNA: TGTGCCAGCAGCCCCTGGGCTAGCGGGTTGGAGAACCCCTACGAGCAGTACTTC.

V is TRBV7-3 and J is TRBJ2-5; 11 nucleotides match TRBD2. The germline V gene encodes CDR1 SGHTA and CDR2 FQGTGA. This CDR3 region has 14 residues. V was clipped by 6 bases and J by 8 bases; unmatched bases: 8. CDR3 residues: CASRQLAGVGTQYF. The CDR3 DNA reads TGTGCCAGCAGACAACTAGCGGGGGTGGGCACCCAGTACTTC.

The chain has TRBV7-2 and TRBJ2-7; 7 nucleotides line up with TRBD1. From germline, CDR1 is SGHTA and CDR2 FQGNSA. The CDR3 totals 18 residues. V lost 5 bases and J lost 2; bases outside the gene matches: 18. CDR3 nucleotide sequence: TGTGCCAGCAGCCGGATATACCAGGGGACAGCTTACCCCTACGAGCAGTACTTC. This gives the protein CASSRIYQGTAYPYEQYF.

The chain recombines TRBV2 with TRBJ1-1; 8 bases align to TRBD1. The CDR3 runs to 15 residues. Losses at the gene ends were 9 bases for V and 3 bases for J; bases not matched to a gene: 12. Germline V lookup: CDR1 SNHLY, CDR2 FYNNEI. The DNA for the CDR3 is TGTGCCAGGAAGCAGGGGGCGCTTGGGGACACTGAAGCTTTCTTT. Protein: CARKQGALGDTEAFF. Combining the CDR3 with reference TRBV2 and TRBJ1-1 gives the whole variable domain EPEVTQTPSHQVTQMGQEVILRCVPISNHLYFYWYRQILGQKVEFLVSFYNNEISEKSEIFDDQFSVERPDGSNFTLKIRSTKLEDSAMYFCARKQGALGDTEAFFGQGTRLTVV.

The CDR3 DNA sequence: TGCGCCAGCAGCCGACTCGTTAGCACAGATACGCAGTATTTT. Translated, it gives CASSRLVSTDTQYF. The chain uses TRBV4-1 and TRBJ2-3, with unresolved D. There are 14 residues in the CDR3. V was cut by 4 bases and J by 0 bases, with 8 bases left in between. Germline-derived CDR1 and CDR2 are MGHRA and YSYEKL.

The chain joins TRBV29-1 to TRBJ1-2; 7 bases fit TRBD1. Germline V gene lookup returns CDR1 SQVTM and CDR2 ANQGSEA. The CDR3 is 12 amino acids. Trimming took 1 base from V and 8 from J; bases not matched to a gene: 4. CDR3 residues: CSVEANRGGYTF. The DNA for the CDR3 is TGCAGCGTTGAAGCAAACAGGGGCGGCTACACCTTC. Together with reference TRBV29-1 and TRBJ1-2, the CDR3 gives the full variable domain: SAVISQKPSRDICQRGTSLTIQCQVDSQVTMMFWYRQQPGQSLTLIATANQGSEATYESGFVIDKFPISRPNLTFSTLTVSNMSPEDSSIYLCSVEANRGGYTFGSGTRLTVV.

In its sample, this clone was seen once. The rearrangement joins TRBV3-1 (or the pseudogene TRBV3-2) to TRBJ1-6; 7 bases are a match to TRBD1. Trimming removed 4 bases from V and 7 bases from J; junction bases left unmatched: 4. The CDR3 runs 14 residues. The germline gives CDR1 LGHDT, CDR2 YNNKEL (reference sequence). CDR3 region: CASSPGTANSPLHF. CDR3 DNA sequence: TGTGCCAGCAGCCCAGGGACAGCCAATTCACCCCTCCACTTT.

The CDR3 protein is CASSFAGLGSYEQYF. The CDR3 nucleotides read TGTGCCAGCAGCTTCGCCGGACTGGGCTCCTACGAGCAGTACTTC. The J gene is TRBJ2-7, the V gene TRBV11-3; TRBD2 is a possible D gene (5 bases). In germline, CDR1 is SGHNT, CDR2 YENEEA. This CDR3 has 15 residues. Deletions cut 3 bases from V and 0 bases from J, with 12 bases between.

This clone came up once. V is TRBV19 and J is TRBJ2-1; a weak D match, TRBD2 (6 bases). This CDR3 is built from 14 residues. Trimming shortened V by 8 bases and J by 8 bases, and 19 bases separated the two germline ends. Germline lookup yields CDR1 LNHDA and CDR2 SQIVND (reference sequence). In nucleotides, the CDR3 is TGTGCCAGTGGCCGGGGGACGCTAGGGTATGAGCAGTTCTTC. Translating gives CASGRGTLGYEQFF.

The J gene is TRBJ2-1, the V gene TRBV5-4; 7 nucleotides agree with TRBD1. The CDR3 contains 15 residues. The germline V gene encodes CDR1 SGHNT and CDR2 YYREEE (reference sequence). After removal of 0 bases from V and 6 bases from J, the junction contained 6 bases not matched to a gene. This chain's CDR3 is CASSLATGPGNEQFF. The CDR3 bases are TGTGCCAGCAGCTTGGCGACAGGGCCGGGCAATGAGCAGTTCTTC.

V is TRBV13 and J is TRBJ2-7, with D maybe TRBD2 (6 bases). In germline, CDR1 is PRHDT, CDR2 FYEKMQ (reference sequence). This CDR3 has 14 amino acids. The V and J ends lost 3 bases and 2 bases respectively, with 11 bases between them. The CDR3 sequence is CASSLVREAYEQYF. The CDR3 nucleotides read TGTGCCAGCAGCTTGGTCAGGGAGGCCTACGAGCAGTACTTC.

This rearrangement joins TRBV5-5 to TRBJ2-5; D remains ambiguous. In germline, CDR1 is SGHKS, CDR2 YYEKEE (reference sequence). Deletions cut 4 bases from V and 0 bases from J, with 10 bases between. The CDR3 contains 14 residues. CDR3 amino acids: CASSRLTDQETQYF. In nucleotides, the CDR3 is TGTGCCAGCAGCCGCCTAACGGACCAAGAGACCCAGTACTTC.

V and J are TRBV5-1 and TRBJ1-6, with 9 bases identical to TRBD1. Germline assignment: CDR1 SGHRS and CDR2 YFSETQ. This CDR3 contains 16 residues. Trimming cost V 2 bases and J 5 bases; bases outside gene matches: 5. CDR3 coding DNA: TGCGCCAGCAGCTTTTTCCGGGACAGGGATAATTCACCCCTCCACTTT. Translated, it gives CASSFFRDRDNSPLHF. The complete variable domain, with remaining parts taken from reference TRBV5-1 and TRBJ1-6, reads KAGVTQTPRYLIKTRGQQVTLSCSPISGHRSVSWYQQTPGQGLQFLFEYFSETQRNKGNFPGRFSGRQFSNSRSEMNVSTLELGDSALYLCASSFFRDRDNSPLHFGNGTRLTVT.

The chain joins TRBV15 to TRBJ2-3, with a weak D call TRBD2 (5 bases). Germline V gene data show CDR1 as LNHNV and CDR2 as YYDKDF (reference sequence). Trimming took 3 bases from V and 2 from J, leaving 12 bases between them. This CDR3 comprises 15 residues. The CDR3 DNA reads TGTGCCACCAGCAGCATGAGGGCCGTCACAGATACGCAGTATTTT. This codes for CATSSMRAVTDTQYF.

The V and J genes are TRBV6-5 and TRBJ2-2, with 8 bases lining up with TRBD2. CDR3 length: 15 residues. V shed 2 bases and J 3 bases; nucleotides not matched to a gene: 2. Germline loops: CDR1 MNHEY, CDR2 SVGAGI. The CDR3 sequence is CASSYGGGHTGELFF. CDR3 DNA: TGTGCCAGCAGTTACGGCGGGGGGCACACCGGGGAGCTGTTTTTT.

The rearrangement joins TRBV19 to TRBJ2-2, with a possible D match to TRBD1 (7 bases). Germline CDR1 is LNHDA and CDR2 is SQIVND (reference sequence). The CDR3 contains 15 residues. The germline V and J ends were trimmed by 7 bases and 2 bases, with 14 bases remaining between them. CDR3: CASILTGTNTGELFF. The CDR3 nucleotides are TGTGCCAGTATTCTGACAGGGACTAACACCGGGGAGCTGTTTTTT.

This chain connects TRBV5-1 to TRBJ2-2; D is possibly TRBD1 (6 bases). V lost 4 bases and J lost 2, with 12 bases in between. The CDR3 is 15 residues long. Germline V CDR1 and CDR2: SGHRS, YFSETQ. The CDR3 DNA reads TGCGCCAGCAGCAGAGCCGGGACAAACACCGGGGAGCTGTTTTTT. This gives the protein CASSRAGTNTGELFF.

This chain uses TRBV5-1 with TRBJ1-5; 9 bases are shared with TRBD1. The junction had 6 bases not matched to a gene; V was cut back by 3 bases and J by 2 bases. The germline V gene encodes CDR1 SGHRS and CDR2 YFSETQ. The CDR3 contains 16 residues. This chain's CDR3 is CASSWGQGSGNQPQHF. The CDR3, as DNA: TGCGCCAGCAGCTGGGGACAGGGCTCTGGCAATCAGCCCCAGCATTTT.

J is TRBJ2-3 and V is TRBV29-1, with TRBD2 as a possible D gene (6 bases). V was trimmed by 5 bases and J by 7 bases, leaving 16 bases between them. The CDR3 sequence is 13 residues long. Germline-derived CDR1 and CDR2 are SQVTM and ANQGSEA. The CDR3 is CSVSKTSLYTQYF. The CDR3 nucleotides read TGCAGCGTTTCCAAGACTAGTCTCTATACGCAGTATTTT.

The chain uses TRBV7-6 and TRBJ2-7; D call uncertain. The CDR3 consists of 15 residues. Trimming pared 0 bases from V and 3 bases from J, leaving 12 bases between. Germline CDR1 SGHVS, CDR2 FNYEAQ. The CDR3 sequence: CASSLASDPYYEQYF. In DNA, the CDR3 is TGTGCCAGCAGCTTAGCGTCAGATCCTTACTACGAGCAGTACTTC.

The rearrangement links TRBV5-5 to TRBJ1-2; 11 bases match TRBD1. CDR3 size: 14 residues. Per the germline V gene, CDR1 is SGHKS and CDR2 is YYEKEE (reference sequence). J gave up 8 bases and V 5 bases, and 8 bases lay outside the gene matches. CDR3 sequence: CASRPDRGRVGYTF. The CDR3 bases are TGTGCCAGCAGACCGGACAGGGGGCGGGTCGGCTACACCTTC.

This chain uses TRBV7-2 with TRBJ2-1; D unclear. This CDR3 spans 13 amino acids. The V gene lost 3 bases and the J gene lost 6 bases, with 9 bases spanning the gap. Germline V gene lookup returns CDR1 SGHTA and CDR2 FQGNSA. The CDR3 sequence: CASSFSSGNEQFF. CDR3 nucleotide sequence: TGTGCCAGCAGCTTTAGCAGTGGCAATGAGCAGTTCTTC.